The T cell receptor beta chain under discussion was sequenced for a study of CD8 T cells in ankylosing spondylitis. Whole-study findings and limits: Before this, some motif variants had been reported in reactive arthritis synovial fluid and blood. The study looked at matched synovial fluid samples from ankylosing spondylitis patients. Disease-linked clones were reported to be significantly enriched there.

Molecular-barcoded quantitative 5'-RACE produced these TCR beta libraries. TCRdb reprocessed the 5' RACE reads via MiXCR and lists one record per CDR3 protein. The table has around 230,000 distinct CDR3 sequences, 8% to 9% seen once. The CDR3 contains 13 residues. Trimming removed 5 bases at V and 3 bases at J, with 11 bases between. Per the germline V gene, CDR1 is SGHDT and CDR2 is YYEEEE. This clonotype was observed at least ten times. Its specificity is unknown. The V call is TRBV5-6, the J call TRBJ1-1; TRBD1 is a possible D gene (5 bases). The clonotype was recovered from a female donor with ankylosing spondylitis or in good health (not recorded which). Sequences were obtained from blood, either unsorted or a sorted T cell fraction (not recorded which). DNA for the CDR3: TGTGCCAGCAGTCTGGACAAACACACTGAAGCTTTCTTT. Its protein product is CASSLDKHTEAFF.